This TCR beta chain emerged from a study of siplizumab effects on memory and regulatory T cells. To note about this clone: The antigen remains unidentified.

Assays were performed on 95,000 to 100,000 TCR templates per sample. Profiling relied on immunoSEQ multiplex PCR, and the TCRdb table lists in-frame clones only, not all of them. The sample records approximately 100,000 clones, roughly 94% being singletons. General observations from the study: Contribution to the alloresponse seemed major for naive T cells, which also seemed more diverse than memory cells. Alloreactive sequences traceable to unstimulated CD4+ memory cells were significantly reduced by siplizumab. Confirmation was lacking for the suppressive function of proliferating Tregs derived from siplizumab cultures.

V gave up 5 bases and J gave up 12 bases; unmatched junction bases: 13. The CDR3 length is 14 residues. From germline, CDR1 is SGDLS and CDR2 YYNGEE. This clonotype originated in a human donor in good health. Source material: Tregs sorted from blood. V is TRBV9 and J is TRBJ1-1, with TRBD1 matching 10 bases. CDR3 coding DNA: TGTGCCAGCAGTGCCATATCGCCGGGACAGGGGACTTTCTTT. Amino acids: CASSAISPGQGTFF. Full variable domain (outside the CDR3, taken from reference TRBV9 and TRBJ1-1): DSGVTQTPKHLITATGQRVTLRCSPRSGDLSVYWYQQSLDQGLQFLIQYYNGEERAKGNILERFSAQQFPDLHSELNLSSLELGDSALYFCASSAISPGQGTFFGQGTRLTVV.